The present T cell receptor beta chain was sequenced within a study of radiotherapy plus CTLA-4 blockade in lung cancer. Study in general: Objective responses occurred in 18% of patients; over 30% had disease control. Study-level findings and limits: Reports state that early shifts in blood T cell clones, with interferon-beta, best predicted response. Some TCR clones had been derived from tumors. These clones expanded in peripheral blood after radiotherapy plus ipilimumab.

Focal radiation with ipilimumab CTLA-4 blockade was given to patients with chemo-refractory metastatic non-small-cell lung cancer. Regarding this clone: Its matching antigen is unknown.

Germline V gene lookup returns CDR1 SGHRS and CDR2 YFSETQ. The CDR3 runs 14 residues. V was cut by 4 bases and J by 0 bases, with 10 bases left in between. Sequencing was performed with immunoSEQ multiplex PCR; in TCRdb, only in-frame clones are kept and a portion is missing. The sample consists of tens of thousands of clones, approximately 86% of them appearing once. The chain links TRBV5-1 to TRBJ1-1, with D perhaps matching TRBD1 (6 bases). Sequencing was performed on peripheral blood, taken from a patient treated with radiotherapy plus ipilimumab. The origin of this receptor is a human donor with non-small cell lung cancer who had stable disease on radiotherapy plus ipilimumab. The CDR3 is CASSPDSMNTEAFF. The CDR3, as DNA: TGCGCCAGCAGCCCGGACAGCATGAACACTGAAGCTTTCTTT.